This T cell receptor beta chain emerged from a study of blood T cell repertoires in COVID-19 (dated by TCRdb to about 2020). A note on the overall study: Samples covering the acute and convalescent phases of COVID-19 were provided by collaborators in the United States, Italy and Spain. The material from the prospective study consisted of cDNA or gDNA derived from T cells, B-cell-depleted T cells, or PBMCs. The dataset comprised deeply sampled blood TCRbeta repertoires from subjects exposed to, actively infected with, or recovered from COVID-19. The repertoires were made available in a free public database intended to serve as a resource for research on the immune response to SARS-CoV-2. Samples came from the ongoing ImmuneRACE study (first 160 participants) plus 1,254 subjects from 6 global collaborators. Nearly every sample came with metadata listing a de-identified subject ID, COVID-19 status, age in years and sex. Where available, HLA class I and class II types were obtained from metadata supplied by the sample provider rather than from assay-based typing.

Collaborating institutions collected whole blood in K2EDTA tubes following their own protocols. For TCRbeta analysis, collaborators shipped samples in one of three forms: frozen whole blood, isolated PBMCs, or DNA extracted from either of those sample types. The research as a whole found: Clinical and demographic metadata were provided uncurated, with the amount varying by source and participant.

Remarks on this clone: Its binding antigen is unknown. There are no base qualities to consult, and no much larger clone falls within one base.

TCRbeta CDR3 regions were amplified from genomic DNA using the immunoSEQ Assay, a bias-controlled multiplex PCR. In the paper's pipeline: Nucleated cell counts per sample were estimated from amplification of reference gene primers within the assay. To quantify the absolute abundance of each unique TCRbeta CDR3 rearrangement, sequence reads were collapsed and filtered. Productive Simpson clonality was computed per sample as the square root of Simpson's diversity index over productive rearrangements. TCRdb took over this immuneACCESS table, retaining in-frame rearrangements with V and J assigned. Such tables are incomplete; in checked studies, under half of the missing clones stem from an unresolved V gene, and the remainder is unexplained. From that table come the V and J calls and clone size; the DNA was used to work out D and trimming. The sample includes about 110,000 clones, with about four fifths observed a single time. The ten largest account for around 14% of the sample.

Sequences SGHNT (CDR1) and YYREEE (CDR2) are obtained from the germline V gene (reference sequence). V was cut back by 1 base and J by 1 base, leaving a gap of 9 bases between them. Spanning cysteine to phenylalanine, the CDR3 consists of 15 amino acids. Only the CDR3 region is kept as DNA, spanning 45 bases read in frame from base 1. Sequencing was performed on peripheral blood. The sequence came from an older woman with acute or convalescent COVID-19. The receptor chain draws on TRBV5-4 and TRBJ1-3, with the D gene not clear enough to name. The nucleotide sequence is TGTGCCAGCAGCTTGCGCGCGGGATCTGGAAACACCATATATTTT. Its amino acids are CASSLRAGSGNTIYF.